The 29 T cell receptor beta chains below come from one sample, sequenced in a study of beta chain features in type 1 diabetes. General observations from the study: When Type 1 diabetes patients were examined, their TCRB CDR3s proved moderately but significantly shorter in all four CD4+ subsets.

For these receptors, no antigen is known. Sequencing targeted expressed TCRB transcripts, as all isolated RNA had been reverse transcribed. Profiled with immunoSEQ multiplex PCR; TCRdb holds only in-frame clones, not every one. Of about 170,000 clones in the sample, 6.5% to 8.5% were seen once. The sample comprised central memory CD4+ T cells from blood. The receptors shown here come from a young man with type 1 diabetes.

The V call is TRBV5-1, the J call TRBJ2-1; 13 positions agree with TRBD2. V shed 4 bases and J 8 bases; nucleotides not matched to a gene: 6. CDR1 SGHRS and CDR2 YFSETQ come from the germline V gene. The CDR3 totals 15 residues. This chain's CDR3 is CASSRGLAGAYEQFF. DNA for the CDR3: TGCGCCAGCAGCCGAGGACTAGCGGGAGCGTATGAGCAGTTCTTC.

This clone was seen only a few times. The J gene is TRBJ2-1, the V gene TRBV25-1; 9 nucleotides align to TRBD2. The CDR3 is 16 residues long. In germline, CDR1 is MGHDK, CDR2 SYGVNS. Germline trimming cut 3 bases from V and 9 bases from J; bases unmatched to any gene: 12. The CDR3 region is CASSDPGTSWTTEQFF. The CDR3 region has the DNA TGTGCCAGCAGTGACCCCGGGACTAGCTGGACTACTGAGCAGTTCTTC. The full variable domain, its missing parts supplied by reference TRBV25-1 and TRBJ2-1, is EADIYQTPRYLVIGTGKKITLECSQTMGHDKMYWYQQDPGMELHLIHYSYGVNSTEKGDLSSESTVSRIRTEHFPLTLESARPSHTSQYLCASSDPGTSWTTEQFFGPGTRLTVL.

There are a few counts of this clone. The chain has TRBV5-4 and TRBJ1-2, with 11 bases identical to TRBD1. Germline lookup yields CDR1 SGHNT and CDR2 YYREEE (reference sequence). The trim removed 4 bases at V and 4 bases at J, leaving 6 bases unmatched. The CDR3 contains 15 residues. The CDR3 sequence is CASSATGTGGYGYTF. CDR3 in DNA: TGTGCCAGCAGCGCAACCGGGACAGGGGGCTATGGCTACACCTTC.

This clone appeared a few times. The J gene is TRBJ2-2, the V gene TRBV11-2, with 7 bases that match TRBD2. This CDR3 has 17 amino acids. Per germline, CDR1 SGHAT and CDR2 FQNNGV. V trimming: 6 bases; J trimming: 3 bases; junction bases outside the gene matches: 13. CDR3 DNA: TGTGCCAGCAGTTCCCTATCGACTAGCACAGACACCGGGGAGCTGTTTTTT. Amino acids: CASSSLSTSTDTGELFF. Full variable domain (rest looked up from reference TRBV11-2 and TRBJ2-2): EAGVAQSPRYKIIEKRQSVAFWCNPISGHATLYWYQQILGQGPKLLIQFQNNGVVDDSQLPKDRFSAERLKGVDSTLKIQPAKLEDSAVYLCASSSLSTSTDTGELFFGEGSRLTVL.

In its sample, this clone was seen a few times. This chain links TRBV28 with TRBJ2-3, with TRBD2 identical over 10 bases. J lost 4 bases, V lost 6 bases, and 7 bases had no gene match. The CDR3 has 15 residues. The germline V gene has CDR1 MDHEN and CDR2 SYDVKM. The CDR3 DNA is TGTGCCAGCAGGCCTGCGAGCGGGAGGGCAGATACGCAGTATTTT. Residues: CASRPASGRADTQYF.

This clone was observed a few times. The chain combines TRBV11-3 with TRBJ2-1, with 9 bases identical to TRBD1. CDR3 size: 16 residues. V shed 0 bases and J 3 bases; nucleotides not matched to a gene: 3. Germline V CDR1 and CDR2: SGHNT, YENEEA. The CDR3 DNA reads as TGTGCCAGCAGCTTAGAACAGGGGGCTCACTACAATGAGCAGTTCTTC. The encoded protein is CASSLEQGAHYNEQFF.

The rearrangement uses TRBV18 and TRBJ2-5, with D hard to call. The CDR3 covers 16 residues. From germline, CDR1 is KGHSH and CDR2 LQKENI. The V and J ends lost 4 bases and 0 bases respectively, with 15 bases between them. The CDR3 nucleotides read TGTGCCAGCTCACGATGGAACAGACCCGACCAAGAGACCCAGTACTTC. This sequence encodes CASSRWNRPDQETQYF.

The rearrangement uses TRBV7-2 and TRBJ2-7; D is perhaps TRBD2 (6 bases). Trimming removed 1 base at V and 4 bases at J, with 20 bases between. This CDR3 is 17 amino acids long. Germline loops: CDR1 SGHTA, CDR2 FQGNSA. The CDR3 DNA sequence: TGTGCCAGCAGCTTAGGGTCGACGTGGGGGGAATCGTACGAGCAGTACTTC. Encoded protein: CASSLGSTWGESYEQYF.

CDR3 protein: CASSWAAGRIEETQYF. In nucleotides, the CDR3 is TGCGCCAGCAGCTGGGCAGCGGGGCGGATCGAAGAGACCCAGTACTTC. The J gene is TRBJ2-5, the V gene TRBV5-1, with TRBD2 matching over 7 bases. V shed 3 bases, J shed 3 bases, and the junction held 11 bases outside the gene matches. In germline, CDR1 is SGHRS, CDR2 YFSETQ. This CDR3 contains 16 residues.

This clone turned up a few times. CDR3 coding DNA: TGTGCCAGCAGCTGGACAGGAATAGATGAGCAGTTCTTC. Translation: CASSWTGIDEQFF. The V gene is TRBV11-3, the J gene TRBJ2-1; 7 bases are a match to TRBD1. CDR1 is SGHNT, CDR2 YENEEA, per germline. CDR3 length: 13 amino acids. V shed 4 bases and J 8 bases; nucleotides not matched to a gene: 5. Supplemented by reference TRBV11-3 and TRBJ2-1, the full variable domain reads EAGVVQSPRYKIIEKKQPVAFWCNPISGHNTLYWYLQNLGQGPELLIRYENEEAVDDSQLPKDRFSAERLKGVDSTLKIQPAELGDSAVYLCASSWTGIDEQFFGPGTRLTVL.

This clone was detected ten times or more. This sample includes further DNA sequences coding for the same CDR3. This chain uses TRBV19 with TRBJ2-5, with D perhaps matching TRBD1 (6 bases). CDR1 LNHDA and CDR2 SQIVND come from the germline V gene (reference sequence). This CDR3 has 12 residues. V lost 10 bases, J lost 2 bases, and 11 bases lay in between. CDR3 sequence (DNA): TGTGCCATCCGGGACAAGCAAGAGACCCAGTACTTC. Amino acids: CAIRDKQETQYF.

This clone has a handful of counts. CDR3 coding DNA: TGCGCCAGCAGCTTAGCGGGAGTCGAAGAGACCCAGTACTTC. This codes for CASSLAGVEETQYF. This chain connects TRBV5-1 to TRBJ2-5, with 8 bases identical to TRBD2. Germline loops: CDR1 SGHRS, CDR2 YFSETQ. This CDR3 has 14 residues. V dropped 2 bases and J dropped 3; count of bases not matched to a gene: 3.

This clone has a handful of counts. J is TRBJ1-1 and V is TRBV14; D possibly corresponds to TRBD1 (5 bases). The ends were cut back, 7 bases at V and 0 bases at J, with 9 bases in the middle. The germline V gene encodes CDR1 SGHDN and CDR2 FVKESK. This CDR3 contains 13 residues. This CDR3 reads CASTRQMNTEAFF. The DNA for the CDR3 is TGTGCCAGCACCCGACAGATGAACACTGAAGCTTTCTTT.

The table lists this clone with a few counts. The chain employs TRBV7-2 and TRBJ2-5; tentative D call: TRBD2 (6 bases). From germline, CDR1 is SGHTA and CDR2 FQGNSA. The V end lost 4 bases, the J end lost 5 bases, and 11 bases lay between the germline ends. This CDR3 region has 13 residues. CDR3: CASSSPSAETQYF. As DNA, the CDR3 is TGTGCCAGCAGCTCGCCTAGCGCGGAGACCCAGTACTTC.

The chain carries TRBV27 and TRBJ2-7; TRBD2 is a possible D gene (5 bases). The ends were cut back, 3 bases at V and 0 bases at J, with 15 bases in the middle. Germline values: CDR1 MNHEY, CDR2 SMNVEV (reference sequence). This CDR3 is 16 amino acids long. Written as DNA, the CDR3 is TGTGCCAGCAGTTTCCTTCCGCCTGGGAGCTCCTACGAGCAGTACTTC. Residues: CASSFLPPGSSYEQYF.

This clone was recorded a few times. This chain uses TRBV6-1 with TRBJ2-1; 9 bases match TRBD1. The CDR3 runs 16 residues. The V and J ends lost 2 bases and 9 bases, in that order; junction bases with no gene match: 11. Germline loops: CDR1 MNHNS, CDR2 SASEGT. CDR3 amino acids: CASSEYGDRVHPEQFF. The CDR3 DNA sequence: TGTGCCAGCAGTGAATACGGGGACAGGGTTCATCCTGAGCAGTTCTTC.

The rearrangement uses TRBV10-3 and TRBJ2-7, with no clear D. The CDR3 is made up of 13 amino acids. Germline V gene sequence: CDR1 ENHRY, CDR2 SYGVKD. V was cut by 6 bases and J by 3 bases, with 12 bases left in between. The CDR3 region is CAIRIKSGYEQYF. In DNA, the CDR3 is TGTGCCATCAGAATAAAATCGGGCTACGAGCAGTACTTC.

The CDR3 here is CASSPRTSGNEDEFF. The CDR3 DNA follows: TGTGCCAGCAGTCCCCGGACTAGCGGGAACGAGGATGAGTTCTTC. The rearrangement uses TRBV6-1 and TRBJ2-1, with 12 bases lining up with TRBD2. Germline CDR1 is MNHNS and CDR2 is SASEGT. Trimming took 5 bases from V and 14 from J; bases not matched to a gene: 13. CDR3 size: 15 residues.

This clone has only a few counts. The rearrangement joins TRBV28 to TRBJ2-7; possible D gene TRBD1, 5 bases. The CDR3 spans 14 residues. Germline V CDR1 and CDR2: MDHEN, SYDVKM. Between the trimmed V and J ends, which lost 0 bases and 1 base, there was a span of 7 bases. In nucleotides, the CDR3 is TGTGCCAGCAGTTTATGGACAGAGTCCTACGAGCAGTACTTC. Its translation is CASSLWTESYEQYF.

CDR3 protein: CASSFPQGNDGYTF. CDR3 sequence (DNA): TGCGCCAGCAGCTTCCCCCAGGGGAATGATGGCTACACCTTC. V and J are TRBV5-1 and TRBJ1-2; weak D call: TRBD1 (6 bases). The germline CDR1 and CDR2 sequences are SGHRS and YFSETQ. The V and J ends lost 2 bases and 6 bases respectively, with 14 bases between them. There are 14 residues in the CDR3.

This clone occurred a few times. The rearrangement links TRBV18 to TRBJ1-1, with D tentatively TRBD1 (6 bases). The ends were cut back, 4 bases at V and 2 bases at J, with 8 bases in the middle. CDR3 size: 13 residues. Germline-derived CDR1 and CDR2 are KGHSH and LQKENI. CDR3 region: CASSLDSNTEAFF. The CDR3 DNA follows: TGTGCCAGCTCACTGGACAGTAACACTGAAGCTTTCTTT. The full variable domain, with the rest looked up from reference TRBV18 and TRBJ1-1, is NAGVMQNPRHLVRRRGQEARLRCSPMKGHSHVYWYRQLPEEGLKFMVYLQKENIIDESGMPKERFSAEFPKEGPSILRIQQVVRGDSAAYFCASSLDSNTEAFFGQGTRLTVV.

The chain joins TRBV5-5 to TRBJ2-7; 9 nucleotides align to TRBD1. The ends lost 4 bases at V and 3 bases at J; junction bases unmatched: 5. Germline CDR1 SGHKS, CDR2 YYEKEE (reference sequence). The CDR3 is 14 amino acids. The CDR3 nucleotides are TGTGCCAGCAGCGGGACAGGGTGGAACTACGAGCAGTACTTC. Protein product: CASSGTGWNYEQYF.

The genes are TRBV10-3 and TRBJ2-1; 9 bases agree with TRBD1. The CDR3 consists of 17 residues. CDR1 and CDR2 from the germline V gene are ENHRY and SYGVKD. The J segment lost 4 bases and the V segment lost 11 bases, leaving 18 bases of the junction unmatched. CDR3 DNA: TGTGCCCACGACCCAATAGAACAGGGGGCGCCTTACAATGAGCAGTTCTTC. It specifies CAHDPIEQGAPYNEQFF.

This CDR3 reads CASSLAGYQETQYF. The CDR3, as DNA: TGTGCCAGCAGTTTAGCGGGATACCAAGAGACCCAGTACTTC. J is TRBJ2-5 and V is TRBV2, with 8 nucleotides matching TRBD2. Germline V gives CDR1 SNHLY, CDR2 FYNNEI. J was trimmed by 0 bases and V by 5 bases; bases with no gene match: 2. This CDR3 comprises 14 residues.

The chain uses TRBV5-1 and TRBJ2-1, with 10 bases matching TRBD2. The length of the CDR3 is 13 residues. The trim removed 9 bases at V and 8 bases at J, leaving 8 bases unmatched. In germline, CDR1 is SGHRS, CDR2 YFSETQ. DNA for the CDR3: TGCGCCACGGCAGCGGGAGGGCGGGATGAGCAGTTCTTC. It yields the protein CATAAGGRDEQFF.

J is TRBJ2-3 and V is TRBV25-1; 11 positions agree with TRBD2. CDR3 size: 17 residues. The V gene end was trimmed by 4 bases and the J gene end by 3 bases; junction bases not matched to a gene: 9. CDR1 is MGHDK, CDR2 SYGVNS, per germline. The CDR3: CASSATSGVVGTDTQYF. In nucleotides, the CDR3 is TGTGCCAGCAGTGCGACTAGCGGGGTCGTGGGGACAGATACGCAGTATTTT.

Many counts were recorded for this clone. The CDR3 reads CASSSISYEQYF. For the CDR3, the DNA is TGTGCCAGCAGTTCCATCTCCTACGAGCAGTACTTC. The J gene is TRBJ2-7, the V gene TRBV28, with unresolved D. Germline CDR1 MDHEN, CDR2 SYDVKM. The CDR3 has 12 amino acids. V gave up 4 bases and J gave up 0 bases, with 4 bases separating them.

The V and J genes are TRBV9 and TRBJ1-2, with TRBD1 identical over 11 bases. Germline CDR1 is SGDLS and CDR2 is YYNGEE. The CDR3 is made up of 13 amino acids. The J segment lost 8 bases and the V segment lost 4 bases, leaving 4 bases of the junction unmatched. In DNA form, the CDR3 reads TGTGCCAGCAGCCGGACAGGGGGCGGCGGCTACACCTTC. Amino acids: CASSRTGGGGYTF.

This chain joins TRBV6-5 and TRBJ1-2; D gene uncertain. Germline V lookup: CDR1 MNHEY, CDR2 SVGAGI. The V gene lost 4 bases and the J gene lost 7 bases, with 10 bases spanning the gap. The CDR3 has 12 amino acids. The CDR3 DNA reads TGTGCCAGCAGTTCGCGGGCGGGTGGCTACACCTTC. Encoded protein: CASSSRAGGYTF.